Sample share makes the clone carrying this T cell receptor beta chain medium-sized. Its antigen is currently unknown. A single record per CDR3 protein comes from TCRdb applying MiXCR to the 5' RACE reads. Of thousands of distinct CDR3 sequences listed, 3% to 4% are singletons. These data belong to a study of spatial heterogeneity in lung cancer. Time point described: sample taken at primary tumor resection. This CDR3 has 15 residues. Losses at the gene ends were 4 bases for V and 2 bases for J; bases not matched to a gene: 6. CDR1 SGHTA and CDR2 FQGTGA come from the germline V gene. Regarding the study as a whole: Counts of expanded intratumoral alpha and beta TCRs tracked tumor mutation counts.

This chain links TRBV7-3 with TRBJ2-3, with 7 bases identical to TRBD1. The sequence came from a male donor with early-stage non-small cell lung cancer. Sequenced material: lung tumor tissue, taken at surgery. The CDR3 is CASSSNRGFTDTQYF. The CDR3 nucleotides read TGTGCCAGCAGCTCGAACAGGGGTTTCACAGATACGCAGTATTTT.